A single sample is the source of the 25 T cell receptor beta chains below, sequenced in a study of blood T cell repertoires in COVID-19 (dated by TCRdb to about 2020). Library preparation was by the immunoSEQ multiplex PCR assay. In TCRdb, the immuneACCESS table is reduced to in-frame sequences with V and J assigned. These tables do not hold every clone; where another copy was compared, an unresolved V gene accounts for under half, and the others remain unexplained. The sample has a few hundred thousand clones on record, 88% of them singletons. 1.6% of the sample rests with the top ten. The sequenced sample was peripheral blood. The receptors shown here come from a woman aged 30 to 39 with COVID-19, enrolled during active disease.

The chain carries TRBV3-1 (or the pseudogene TRBV3-2) and TRBJ1-2, with TRBD1 matching over 9 bases. Germline lookup yields CDR1 LGHDT and CDR2 YNNKEL (reference sequence). The CDR3 runs to 13 residues. V dropped 3 bases and J dropped 8; count of bases not matched to a gene: 4. CDR3 DNA sequence: TGTGCCAGCAGCCAGGGGGACAGGGCGGGCTACACCTTC. Translating gives CASSQGDRAGYTF.

Details on this clone: The germline gene is not matched at one end of the junction; a read error may be the cause. The CDR3 is CAWSKGLAGSYEQYF. The CDR3 DNA sequence: TGTGCCTGGAGTAAGGGACTAGCGGGGAGCTACGAACAGTACTTC. This chain links TRBV30 with TRBJ2-7; 13 bases are shared with TRBD2. Germline CDR1 is GTSNPN and CDR2 is SVGIG (reference sequence). There are 15 residues in the CDR3.

The chain joins TRBV5-5 to TRBJ2-3; D remains unclear. The CDR3 is 14 amino acids. The V gene lost 0 bases and the J gene lost 1 base, with 6 bases spanning the gap. Germline V gene data show CDR1 as SGHKS and CDR2 as YYEKEE (reference sequence). The CDR3 DNA sequence: TGTGCCAGCAGCTTGGGCGTGGGCACAGATACGCAGTATTTT. Translation: CASSLGVGTDTQYF.

V is TRBV19 and J is TRBJ2-1, with D possibly matching TRBD1 (5 bases). There are 15 residues in the CDR3. Germline lookup yields CDR1 LNHDA and CDR2 SQIVND (reference sequence). Trimming removed 3 bases from V and 4 bases from J, with 13 bases in between. The CDR3 loop is CASSMRTLRYNEQFF. The CDR3 DNA sequence: TGTGCCAGTAGTATGAGGACACTCAGGTACAATGAGCAGTTCTTC. The full variable domain, rest sourced from reference TRBV19 and TRBJ2-1, is DGGITQSPKYLFRKEGQNVTLSCEQNLNHDAMYWYRQDPGQGLRLIYYSQIVNDFQKGDIAEGYSVSREKKESFPLTVTSAQKNPTAFYLCASSMRTLRYNEQFFGPGTRLTVL.

The chain carries TRBV2 and TRBJ1-6; D might be TRBD1 (6 bases). This CDR3 contains 13 residues. Germline V lookup: CDR1 SNHLY, CDR2 FYNNEI. Trimming removed 5 bases at V and 8 bases at J, with 10 bases between. The CDR3 here is CASSRTDDSPLHF. The CDR3 nucleotides read TGTGCCAGCAGTCGGACAGATGATTCACCCCTCCACTTT.

The J gene is TRBJ1-1, the V gene TRBV7-2; no reliable D call. Trimming pared 3 bases from V and 1 base from J, leaving 12 bases between. The germline CDR1 and CDR2 sequences are SGHTA and FQGNSA. The CDR3 runs to 15 residues. In nucleotides, the CDR3 is TGTGCCAGCAGCTTGGGTGGCGGCTCGAACACTGAAGCTTTCTTT. Protein product: CASSLGGGSNTEAFF. Filled out from reference TRBV7-2 and TRBJ1-1, the complete variable domain reads GAGVSQSPSNKVTEKGKDVELRCDPISGHTALYWYRQSLGQGLEFLIYFQGNSAPDKSGLPSDRFSAERTGGSVSTLTIQRTQQEDSAVYLCASSLGGGSNTEAFFGQGTRLTVV.

The rearrangement uses TRBV6-5 and TRBJ2-7; 8 bases map to TRBD1. The CDR3 has 15 amino acids. The trim removed 5 bases at V and 0 bases at J, leaving 6 bases unmatched. Germline assignment: CDR1 MNHEY and CDR2 SVGAGI. The chain's CDR3 is CASSRQGLGSYEQYF. CDR3 sequence (DNA): TGTGCCAGCAGTAGACAGGGGTTGGGCTCCTACGAGCAGTACTTC.

This chain links TRBV2 with TRBJ2-1; no clear D gene. Trimming cost V 5 bases and J 3 bases, with 11 bases left between them. The CDR3 is 14 residues long. The germline V gene encodes CDR1 SNHLY and CDR2 FYNNEI. The CDR3 protein is CASSPRRGYNEQFF. CDR3 DNA: TGTGCCAGCAGTCCTAGGAGAGGCTACAATGAGCAGTTCTTC.

This clone came up once. The chain's CDR3 is CASSETSGGYNEQFF. CDR3 DNA sequence: TGTGCCAGCAGCGAAACTAGCGGGGGATACAATGAGCAGTTCTTC. The chain combines TRBV7-2 with TRBJ2-1, with 11 bases lining up with TRBD2. V shed 5 bases and J 4 bases; nucleotides not matched to a gene: 4. The CDR3 has 15 residues. Germline values: CDR1 SGHTA, CDR2 FQGNSA.

This clone was recorded a few times. This rearrangement joins TRBV4-1 to TRBJ1-3; D uncertain. The V end lost 3 bases, the J end lost 0 bases, and 9 bases lay between the germline ends. The CDR3 has 15 residues. The germline gives CDR1 MGHRA, CDR2 YSYEKL. The CDR3 is CASSQKLASGNTIYF. The CDR3 bases are TGCGCCAGCAGCCAGAAGCTAGCCTCTGGAAACACCATATATTTT.

This clone occurred a few times. The chain joins TRBV5-4 to TRBJ2-3; possible D gene TRBD2, 5 bases. Trimming removed 0 bases from V and 0 bases from J, with 8 bases in between. Germline V gene lookup returns CDR1 SGHNT and CDR2 YYREEE (reference sequence). CDR3 size: 15 residues. As DNA, the CDR3 is TGTGCCAGCAGCTTGGACGGGGTTAGCACAGATACGCAGTATTTT. This codes for CASSLDGVSTDTQYF.

In this sample, this clone turned up a few times. The chain uses TRBV15 and TRBJ2-5, with 9 bases matching TRBD2. The junction had 4 bases not matched to a gene; V was cut back by 0 bases and J by 2 bases. The CDR3 has 16 amino acids. Germline V lookup: CDR1 LNHNV, CDR2 YYDKDF (reference sequence). DNA of the CDR3: TGTGCCACCAGCAGAGAAGGGACTAGCCGTCAAGAGACCCAGTACTTC. It codes for CATSREGTSRQETQYF.

The gene calls are TRBV7-9 and TRBJ2-5, with 7 nucleotides matching TRBD1. The CDR3 totals 13 residues. Germline assignment: CDR1 SEHNR and CDR2 FQNEAQ (reference sequence). Trimming at V came to 5 bases and at J to 4 bases, leaving 4 bases not matched to a gene. In nucleotides, the CDR3 is TGTGCCAGCAGCCAGGACAGGTCAGAGACCCAGTACTTC. Protein: CASSQDRSETQYF.

On this clone: Different DNA sequences within this sample yield the same CDR3. The chain carries TRBV12-3 or TRBV12-4 and TRBJ1-5; weak D call: TRBD1 (6 bases). CDR3 size: 13 residues. V was pared by 3 bases and J by 4 bases, with 7 bases between. CDR3 in amino acids: CASSFTGNQPQHF. CDR3 in DNA: TGTGCCAGCAGTTTTACAGGGAATCAGCCCCAGCATTTT.

The rearrangement uses TRBV11-2 and TRBJ1-5; maybe TRBD1 (5 bases). Deletions cut 3 bases from V and 7 bases from J, with 10 bases between. The germline gives CDR1 SGHAT, CDR2 FQNNGV. The CDR3 covers 13 residues. For the CDR3, the DNA is TGTGCCAGCAGCTTGGACATTCTGCAGCCCCAGCATTTT. This translates into CASSLDILQPQHF. The variable domain in full, with the rest retrieved from reference TRBV11-2 and TRBJ1-5, is EAGVAQSPRYKIIEKRQSVAFWCNPISGHATLYWYQQILGQGPKLLIQFQNNGVVDDSQLPKDRFSAERLKGVDSTLKIQPAKLEDSAVYLCASSLDILQPQHFGDGTRLSIL.

The J gene is TRBJ1-1, the V gene TRBV29-1; no clear D gene. Germline CDR1 is SQVTM and CDR2 is ANQGSEA. Between the trimmed V and J ends, which lost 4 bases and 0 bases, there was a span of 15 bases. The CDR3 sequence is 15 residues long. The CDR3 is CSVGYHGRMNTEAFF. CDR3 DNA: TGCAGCGTTGGGTACCATGGGCGCATGAACACTGAAGCTTTCTTT.

The chain combines TRBV20-1 with TRBJ2-7; 10 bases are a match to TRBD1. Trimming took 3 bases from V and 5 from J; bases not matched to a gene: 4. Germline CDR1 is DFQATT and CDR2 is SNEGSKA (reference sequence). The CDR3 is made up of 13 amino acids. As DNA, the CDR3 is TGCAGTGCTAGTCGACAGGGGGCGGACGAGCAGTACGTC. The encoded protein is CSASRQGADEQYV.

This chain links TRBV18 with TRBJ1-4; possible D gene TRBD1, 5 bases. The CDR3 is made up of 13 amino acids. Trimming shortened V by 6 bases and J by 5 bases, and 10 bases separated the two germline ends. The germline V gene has CDR1 KGHSH and CDR2 LQKENI. CDR3 bases: TGTGCCAGCTCGGGGGGTCCGAATGAAAAACTGTTTTTT. Translated: CASSGGPNEKLFF.

V and J are TRBV6-6 and TRBJ1-2; D gene uncertain. Germline V CDR1 and CDR2: MNHNY, SVGAGI (reference sequence). The CDR3 has 16 residues. The germline V and J ends were trimmed by 0 bases and 7 bases, with 18 bases remaining between them. The CDR3 DNA is TGTGCCAGCAGTTACTCGACTTGGGAGGAACGGAGTGGCTACACCTTC. It is translated as CASSYSTWEERSGYTF.

The chain is built from TRBV6-2 or TRBV6-3 and TRBJ2-7; 7 bases line up with TRBD2. This CDR3 comprises 15 residues. Germline V gene sequence: CDR1 MNHEY, CDR2 SVGEGT. V lost 2 bases and J lost 0; bases outside the gene matches: 4. The CDR3 DNA follows: TGTGCCAGCAGTTACGGGGCTAGCGGCTCCTACGAGCAGTACTTC. This encodes CASSYGASGSYEQYF.

The chain carries TRBV12-3 or TRBV12-4 and TRBJ1-1; no firm D call. Trimming shortened V by 4 bases and J by 8 bases, and 8 bases separated the two germline ends. The CDR3 contains 11 residues. DNA for the CDR3: TGTGCCAGCAGTTATTGGCGGGAAGCTTTCTTT. This encodes CASSYWREAFF.

J is TRBJ2-5 and V is TRBV7-2, with a weak D call TRBD2 (6 bases). The CDR3 runs 13 residues. Looked up from germline, CDR1 is SGHTA and CDR2 is FQGNSA. Trimming left V 3 bases short and J 5 bases short, with 10 bases between. The CDR3 reads CASSFNGRETQYF. In DNA form, the CDR3 reads TGTGCCAGCAGCTTTAATGGGAGGGAGACCCAGTACTTC. The complete variable domain, with remaining parts taken from reference TRBV7-2 and TRBJ2-5, reads GAGVSQSPSNKVTEKGKDVELRCDPISGHTALYWYRQSLGQGLEFLIYFQGNSAPDKSGLPSDRFSAERTGGSVSTLTIQRTQQEDSAVYLCASSFNGRETQYFGPGTRLLVL.

The rearrangement links TRBV2 to TRBJ1-2; possible D gene TRBD1, 5 bases. Germline V gene data show CDR1 as SNHLY and CDR2 as FYNNEI. The CDR3 totals 13 residues. Trimming cost V 8 bases and J 4 bases, with 14 bases left between them. This chain's CDR3 is CASGGLTLYGYTF. CDR3 DNA: TGTGCCAGCGGGGGACTGACCCTCTATGGCTACACCTTC.

The chain recombines TRBV12-3 or TRBV12-4 with TRBJ1-2; TRBD1 aligns across 7 bases. The CDR3 covers 13 residues. The junction had 10 bases not matched to a gene; V was cut back by 11 bases and J by 4 bases. CDR3 nucleotides: TGTGCCTTATCAAGGACAGGCCTCTATGGCTACACCTTC. Encoded protein: CALSRTGLYGYTF.

The chain joins TRBV10-3 to TRBJ1-2, with TRBD1 matching 9 bases. Germline V gene sequence: CDR1 ENHRY, CDR2 SYGVKD. V gave up 6 bases and J gave up 6 bases; unmatched junction bases: 2. This CDR3 spans 12 amino acids. The chain's CDR3 is CAIRGTGHGYTF. The CDR3 region has the DNA TGTGCCATCAGAGGGACAGGGCATGGCTACACCTTC.